What follows are 26 T cell receptor beta chains derived from one specimen sequenced in a study of shared clonotypes between healthy human individuals. Generated by immunoSEQ multiplex PCR, the TCRdb table keeps only in-frame clones and is missing some. This repertoire shows 2 million to 2.5 million clones, over 85% found once; its top ten account for under 0.45%. Sequencing input: naive CD4+ T cells from PBMCs. Subset specified: CD45RA+ positively selected. The receptors stem from a man between 18 and 29 years old in good health. Some clones in this sample may be carry-over from other donors' samples.

V gene TRBV9 combines with J gene TRBJ2-1; 8 bases map to TRBD2. In germline, CDR1 is SGDLS, CDR2 YYNGEE. The length of the CDR3 is 15 residues. J gave up 5 bases and V 0 bases, and 4 bases lay outside the gene matches. The CDR3 DNA follows: TGTGCCAGCAGCGTAGGGAAGCGGGGGAACAATGAGCAGTTCTTC. This encodes CASSVGKRGNNEQFF.

The chain carries TRBV28 and TRBJ1-2; 9 bases align to TRBD1. The CDR3 is made up of 16 amino acids. Germline V gene sequence: CDR1 MDHEN, CDR2 SYDVKM. The junction had 11 bases not matched to a gene; V was cut back by 4 bases and J by 5 bases. In DNA form, the CDR3 reads TGTGCCAGCAGTTCACCAACCGGGACAGGGTGGTATGGCTACACCTTC. Protein: CASSSPTGTGWYGYTF.

The V and J genes are TRBV27 and TRBJ1-3; D is unclear. CDR3 length: 17 residues. Germline assignment: CDR1 MNHEY and CDR2 SMNVEV (reference sequence). Trimming pared 5 bases from V and 0 bases from J, leaving 17 bases between. CDR3 bases: TGTGCCAGCAGTCCCAGAACCGGCACCGGCTCTGGAAACACCATATATTTT. Its protein product is CASSPRTGTGSGNTIYF.

CDR3 region: CASSLMTGGNQPQHF. The CDR3, as DNA: TGTGCCAGCAGCTTAATGACCGGCGGCAATCAGCCCCAGCATTTT. This chain links TRBV7-2 with TRBJ1-5; D gene ambiguous. Trimming took 2 bases from V and 2 from J, leaving 10 bases between them. The germline CDR1 and CDR2 sequences are SGHTA and FQGNSA. There are 15 residues in the CDR3.

V usage is TRBV30 and J usage is TRBJ1-5; TRBD1 is a possible D gene (6 bases). V lost 5 bases to trimming and J lost 7 bases, with 15 bases between them. The CDR3 runs to 13 residues. Germline CDR1 and CDR2: GTSNPN and SVGIG (reference sequence). In DNA, the CDR3 is TGTGCCTGGGCGCAACAGGGTGGGCAGCCCCAGCATTTT. Its translation is CAWAQQGGQPQHF. Full variable domain (missing parts from reference TRBV30 and TRBJ1-5): SQTIHQWPATLVQPVGSPLSLECTVEGTSNPNLYWYRQAAGRGLQLLFYSVGIGQISSEVPQNLSASRPQDRQFILSSKKLLLSDSGFYLCAWAQQGGQPQHFGDGTRLSIL.

In this sample, this clone turned up once. This rearrangement joins TRBV6-1 to TRBJ2-1; D perhaps matches TRBD1 (6 bases). Trimming took 7 bases from V and 5 from J, leaving 12 bases between them. The CDR3 is 13 residues long. CDR1 MNHNS and CDR2 SASEGT come from the germline V gene. CDR3 sequence (DNA): TGTGCCAGCACAGGGGCGTTGAACAATGAGCAGTTCTTC. Translated: CASTGALNNEQFF.

As concerns this clone: The same CDR3 can be traced to other DNA sequences in this sample. V and J are TRBV7-3 and TRBJ2-2; D call uncertain. Trimming stripped 5 bases from V and 1 base from J, with 8 bases between. There are 14 residues in the CDR3. Germline lookup yields CDR1 SGHTA and CDR2 FQGTGA. CDR3 coding DNA: TGTGCCAGCAGCCTACTACAGAACACCGGGGAGCTGTTTTTT. Amino acid sequence: CASSLLQNTGELFF.

This chain uses TRBV7-2 with TRBJ1-4, with unresolved D. CDR3 length: 16 residues. Per germline, CDR1 SGHTA and CDR2 FQGNSA. V was shortened by 5 bases and J by 5 bases, with 18 bases between the two germline ends. CDR3 sequence (DNA): TGTGCCAGCAGCCCCAACCCTGCCAGATCAAATGAAAAACTGTTTTTT. It is translated as CASSPNPARSNEKLFF.

The rearrangement links TRBV7-9 to TRBJ2-7; D unresolved. This CDR3 is built from 11 residues. Trimming took 4 bases from V and 9 from J, leaving 10 bases between them. CDR1 and CDR2 from the germline V gene are SEHNR and FQNEAQ (reference sequence). The CDR3 is CASSSRHGQYF. The CDR3, as DNA: TGTGCCAGCAGCTCCCGGCACGGGCAGTACTTC.

DNA of the CDR3: TGTGCCAGCAGCCAACAGAACCATGAGCAGTTCTTC. It encodes CASSQQNHEQFF. The chain couples TRBV4-2 to TRBJ2-1; D is undetermined. Germline CDR1 is LGHNA and CDR2 is YNFKEQ. The V and J ends lost 2 bases and 8 bases respectively, with 7 bases between them. The CDR3 spans 12 residues.

The J gene is TRBJ2-7, the V gene TRBV10-3, with TRBD2 matching over 16 bases. CDR1 and CDR2 (germline): ENHRY, SYGVKD. This CDR3 spans 16 amino acids. The V and J ends lost 4 bases and 1 base, in that order; junction bases with no gene match: 1. This CDR3 is CAISAGLAGGSYEQYF. For the CDR3, the DNA is TGTGCCATCAGTGCGGGACTAGCGGGAGGGTCCTACGAGCAGTACTTC.

The gene calls are TRBV28 and TRBJ2-7; D is unresolved. The CDR3 totals 14 residues. Germline loops: CDR1 MDHEN, CDR2 SYDVKM. V was clipped by 7 bases and J by 1 base, with 14 bases between them. CDR3 bases: TGTGCCAGCACCACTCCGGGTTTATCCTACGAGCAGTACTTC. This codes for CASTTPGLSYEQYF.

This sequence joins TRBV27 and TRBJ2-1; D possibly corresponds to TRBD2 (6 bases). The ends were cut back, 8 bases at V and 4 bases at J, with 18 bases in the middle. This CDR3 is 15 amino acids long. Germline CDR1 MNHEY, CDR2 SMNVEV (reference sequence). Written as DNA, the CDR3 is TGTGCCAGCCTCCGTGCTTTCGGGAGTTACAATGAGCAGTTCTTC. This sequence encodes CASLRAFGSYNEQFF.

A note on this clone: The same CDR3 is also encoded by other DNA sequences in this sample. The gene calls are TRBV29-1 and TRBJ2-5; 8 nucleotides line up with TRBD1. The V gene's germline CDR1 is SQVTM and CDR2 ANQGSEA. J gave up 5 bases and V 2 bases, and 1 base lay outside the gene matches. The CDR3 runs 12 residues. CDR3 loop: CSVENRGETQYF. The CDR3 DNA reads as TGCAGCGTTGAAAACAGGGGGGAGACCCAGTACTTC.

The J gene is TRBJ2-3, the V gene TRBV18; D is perhaps TRBD1 (6 bases). V was trimmed by 5 bases and J by 2 bases, leaving 23 bases between them. Germline V gene lookup returns CDR1 KGHSH and CDR2 LQKENI. The length of the CDR3 is 18 residues. The CDR3 DNA sequence: TGTGCCAGCTCAACTGGCGTTTACCGGGACACGTCCACAGATACGCAGTATTTT. It encodes CASSTGVYRDTSTDTQYF. The complete variable domain, with remaining parts taken from reference TRBV18 and TRBJ2-3, reads NAGVMQNPRHLVRRRGQEARLRCSPMKGHSHVYWYRQLPEEGLKFMVYLQKENIIDESGMPKERFSAEFPKEGPSILRIQQVVRGDSAAYFCASSTGVYRDTSTDTQYFGPGTRLTVL.

The chain combines TRBV19 with TRBJ2-7, with 8 bases identical to TRBD1. V dropped 10 bases and J dropped 6; count of bases not matched to a gene: 11. CDR1 and CDR2 from the germline V gene are LNHDA and SQIVND (reference sequence). The CDR3 extends over 13 amino acids. This chain's CDR3 is CATQTDRAGEQYF. CDR3 DNA sequence: TGTGCCACCCAGACGGACAGGGCGGGCGAGCAGTACTTC.

Only one count was recorded for this clone. The chain recombines TRBV5-1 with TRBJ2-1; D may be TRBD2 (6 bases). The V gene lost 4 bases and the J gene lost 1 base, with 15 bases spanning the gap. This CDR3 contains 16 residues. Germline V gene lookup returns CDR1 SGHRS and CDR2 YFSETQ. The CDR3 region is CASSRTSGESYNEQFF. The CDR3 DNA is TGCGCCAGCAGCCGGACTTCGGGAGAGTCCTACAATGAGCAGTTCTTC. Supplemented by reference TRBV5-1 and TRBJ2-1, the full variable domain reads KAGVTQTPRYLIKTRGQQVTLSCSPISGHRSVSWYQQTPGQGLQFLFEYFSETQRNKGNFPGRFSGRQFSNSRSEMNVSTLELGDSALYLCASSRTSGESYNEQFFGPGTRLTVL.

The V call is TRBV11-1, the J call TRBJ1-5, with D perhaps TRBD1 (6 bases). The V end lost 6 bases, the J end lost 4 bases, and 10 bases lay between the germline ends. Germline V lookup: CDR1 SGHAT, CDR2 FQDESV (reference sequence). This CDR3 is 13 amino acids long. The CDR3 DNA reads TGTGCCAGCAGTAATGACAGGAATCAGCCCCAGCATTTT. It specifies CASSNDRNQPQHF.

The V gene is TRBV6-6, the J gene TRBJ2-1, with a tentative D call TRBD2 (5 bases). In germline, CDR1 is MNHNY, CDR2 SVGAGI (reference sequence). The V and J ends lost 0 bases and 8 bases respectively, with 14 bases between them. The CDR3 covers 15 residues. For the CDR3, the DNA is TGTGCCAGCAGTTACTCGTCGGGAAGCTTCGATGAGCAGTTCTTC. Amino acids: CASSYSSGSFDEQFF.

The V and J genes are TRBV7-3 and TRBJ2-7, with D possibly TRBD1 on 6 matching bases. This CDR3 spans 13 amino acids. CDR1 and CDR2 (germline): SGHTA, FQGTGA. Deletions cut 3 bases from V and 5 bases from J, with 11 bases between. CDR3 in DNA: TGTGCCAGCAGCTTCACAGGGTCCCACGAGCAGTACTTC. It yields the protein CASSFTGSHEQYF.

In this sample, this clone turned up a few times. Written as DNA, the CDR3 is TGCGCCAGCAGCTTACAGGGAGACCAGACTGAAGCTTTCTTT. It encodes CASSLQGDQTEAFF. This sequence joins TRBV5-1 and TRBJ1-1; D might be TRBD1 (6 bases). Trimming removed 2 bases from V and 5 bases from J, with 13 bases in between. Germline V gene data show CDR1 as SGHRS and CDR2 as YFSETQ. CDR3 length equals 14 residues. The full variable domain, with the rest looked up from reference TRBV5-1 and TRBJ1-1, is KAGVTQTPRYLIKTRGQQVTLSCSPISGHRSVSWYQQTPGQGLQFLFEYFSETQRNKGNFPGRFSGRQFSNSRSEMNVSTLELGDSALYLCASSLQGDQTEAFFGQGTRLTVV.

With respect to this clone: This sample includes further DNA sequences coding for the same CDR3. The genes are TRBV5-1 and TRBJ2-3; either TRBD1 or TRBD2 may fit D (5 bases each). Per the germline V gene, CDR1 is SGHRS and CDR2 is YFSETQ. This CDR3 spans 12 amino acids. Trimming removed 3 bases from V and 6 bases from J, with 8 bases in between. The CDR3 reads CASSSEGDTQYF. DNA of the CDR3: TGCGCCAGCAGCTCCGAGGGGGATACGCAGTATTTT.

The CDR3 DNA reads as TGTGCCAGCGGTCTGGACACCTCTGGCTACACCTTC. Translation: CASGLDTSGYTF. This chain links TRBV2 with TRBJ1-2; weak D call: TRBD1 (5 bases). Germline V gene data show CDR1 as SNHLY and CDR2 as FYNNEI. This CDR3 is built from 12 residues. The germline V and J ends were trimmed by 8 bases and 7 bases, with 14 bases remaining between them. Drawing the rest from reference TRBV2 and TRBJ1-2, the complete variable domain is EPEVTQTPSHQVTQMGQEVILRCVPISNHLYFYWYRQILGQKVEFLVSFYNNEISEKSEIFDDQFSVERPDGSNFTLKIRSTKLEDSAMYFCASGLDTSGYTFGSGTRLTVV.

V is TRBV27 and J is TRBJ2-1, with 11 bases identical to TRBD2. This CDR3 is built from 17 residues. Per germline, CDR1 MNHEY and CDR2 SMNVEV (reference sequence). The junction had 8 bases not matched to a gene; V was cut back by 3 bases and J by 4 bases. The CDR3 reads CASSFIARLAGYNEQFF. CDR3 coding DNA: TGTGCCAGCAGTTTTATAGCTAGACTAGCGGGGTACAATGAGCAGTTCTTC.

The chain joins TRBV6-5 to TRBJ1-2; 7 bases are shared with TRBD1. The germline CDR1 and CDR2 sequences are MNHEY and SVGAGI. The V and J ends lost 4 bases and 4 bases, in that order; junction bases with no gene match: 3. This CDR3 region has 13 residues. CDR3 protein: CASSLTGFYGYTF. Written as DNA, the CDR3 is TGTGCCAGCAGTTTGACAGGGTTCTATGGCTACACCTTC.

In regard to this clone: At the DNA level, this CDR3 is encoded by other sequences in the same sample as well. The gene calls are TRBV7-2 and TRBJ2-7; 9 positions agree with TRBD1. CDR1 and CDR2 (germline): SGHTA, FQGNSA. The J segment lost 4 bases and the V segment lost 3 bases, leaving 4 bases of the junction unmatched. There are 14 residues in the CDR3. CDR3 bases: TGTGCCAGCAGCTTTGACAGGGGGTCTTACGAGCAGTACTTC. Translated: CASSFDRGSYEQYF.